This T cell receptor (beta chain) is drawn from a study of cytomegalovirus exposure and HLA in healthy donors. Study context: Researchers previously reported finding some 110 million unique TCR beta sequences from approximately 190 million T cells. Points from the study as a whole: In a later analysis, V- and J-gene trimming of beta chains associated with a DCLRE1C missense variant, replicated independently. When the data were analyzed later, several of the most significant clusters appeared to be linked to common viral pathogens. Most TCR sequences were uncommon, yet certain public TCRs appeared in many donors.

Of note for this clone: Its antigen is unidentified.

13 Jbeta primers and 60 Vbeta primers were used for the PCR. Sequencing was performed with immunoSEQ multiplex PCR; in TCRdb, only in-frame clones are kept and a portion is missing. The sample comprises roughly 100,000 clones, 65% to 80% of which are singletons, and about 9.4% rests with the top ten. Sequencing was done on a sample of PBMCs. The clonotype comes from a woman aged 18 to 35 in good health and CMV-seropositive.

Here the CDR3 reads CASSQELAGFQETQYF. The CDR3 DNA sequence: TGCGCCAGCAGCCAAGAGCTAGCGGGGTTCCAAGAGACCCAGTACTTC. The chain couples TRBV4-1 to TRBJ2-5; TRBD2 matches 9 bases. The CDR3 spans 16 residues. Germline V CDR1 and CDR2: MGHRA, YSYEKL. J lost 1 base, V lost 0 bases, and 3 bases had no gene match.